This T cell receptor (beta chain) was captured by sequencing in a study of blood T cell repertoires in COVID-19. V lost 7 bases, J lost 5 bases, and 6 bases stayed unmatched. Germline loops: CDR1 SQVTM, CDR2 ANQGSEA. The CDR3 loop spans 13 amino acids. TCRdb keeps only in-frame clones here, not all; method: immunoSEQ multiplex PCR. The sample holds some 200,000 clones; around 86% are singletons and the top ten take roughly 5.7%. This rearrangement joins TRBV29-1 to TRBJ2-7, with 12 bases lining up with TRBD2. This clonotype was obtained from a man of 80 years or more with acute or convalescent COVID-19. Source material: peripheral blood. The CDR3 spells CSARLAGEDEQYF. As DNA, the CDR3 is TGCAGCGCCAGACTAGCGGGAGAAGACGAGCAGTACTTC.